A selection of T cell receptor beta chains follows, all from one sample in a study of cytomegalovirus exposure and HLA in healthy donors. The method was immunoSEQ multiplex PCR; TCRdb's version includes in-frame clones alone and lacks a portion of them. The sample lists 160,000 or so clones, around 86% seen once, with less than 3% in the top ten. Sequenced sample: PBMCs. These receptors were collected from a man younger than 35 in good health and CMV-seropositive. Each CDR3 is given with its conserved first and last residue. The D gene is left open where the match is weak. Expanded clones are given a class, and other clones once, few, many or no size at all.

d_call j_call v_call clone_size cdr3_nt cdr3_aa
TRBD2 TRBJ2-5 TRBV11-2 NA TGTGCCAGCAGCCCAGAGCGGGAGACGGGGGAGACCCAGTACTTC CASSPERETGETQYF
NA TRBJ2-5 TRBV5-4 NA TGTGCCAGCAGCCGGGAGATCCAAGAGACCCAGTACTTC CASSREIQETQYF
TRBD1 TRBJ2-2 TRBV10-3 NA TGTGCCATCATCATGGACAGGGGCACCGGGGAGCTGTTTTTT CAIIMDRGTGELFF
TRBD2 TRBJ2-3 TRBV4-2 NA TGTGCCAGCAGCAAGGAGGGCGGGGGGGCCCGGGATACGCAGTATTTT CASSKEGGGARDTQYF
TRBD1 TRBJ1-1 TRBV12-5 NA TGTGCTAGTGGTGAACAGACAGGGACGATCGGCACTGAAGCTTTCTTT CASGEQTGTIGTEAFF
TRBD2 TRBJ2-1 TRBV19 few TGTGCCAGTAGCCCTAGCGGGGGGCCGGATGAGCAGTTCTTC CASSPSGGPDEQFF
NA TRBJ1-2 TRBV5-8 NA TGTGCCAGCACCATTGGGCCGCGACATATCGGCTACACCTTC CASTIGPRHIGYTF
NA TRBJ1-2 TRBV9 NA TGTGCCAGCAGCGTAGGACAGCCTGACTATGGCTACACCTTC CASSVGQPDYGYTF
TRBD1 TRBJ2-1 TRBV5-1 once TGCGCCAGCAGCTTTCCGGGACAGGGGGCTGTTGGCTCCTACAATGAGCAGTTCTTC CASSFPGQGAVGSYNEQFF
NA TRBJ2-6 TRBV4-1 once TGCGCCAGCAGCCAAGCTCGAGACGTCCTGACTTTC CASSQARDVLTF
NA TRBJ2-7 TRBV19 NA TGTGCCAGTAGTATGGGGCAGGTATCCTACGAGCAGTACTTC CASSMGQVSYEQYF
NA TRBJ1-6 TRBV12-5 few TGTGCTAGTGGTTTGTGGGGGGGAGGGAATTCACCCCTCCACTTT CASGLWGGGNSPLHF
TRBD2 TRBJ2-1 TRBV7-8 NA TGTGCCAGCAGCCCATCCCCGGGACTAGCGTCACATGAGCAGTTCTTC CASSPSPGLASHEQFF
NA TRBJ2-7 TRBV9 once TGTGCCAGCAGCGGTCGGCAGGGTAATAACGAGCAGTACTTC CASSGRQGNNEQYF
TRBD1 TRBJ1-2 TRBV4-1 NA TGCGCCAGCAGCCAAGATCCACAGGGGGTAACGGTTTATGGCTACACCTTC CASSQDPQGVTVYGYTF
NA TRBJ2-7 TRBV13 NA TGTGCCAGCAGCTCCCCCCACGGGGAGCAGTACTTC CASSSPHGEQYF
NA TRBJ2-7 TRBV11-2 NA TGTGCCAGCAGCACCCGTTTGGCCAAGTTCCCCTACGAGCAGTACTTC CASSTRLAKFPYEQYF
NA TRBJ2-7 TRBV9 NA TGTGCCAGCAGCCCCCAGTTGGGGGCCTCCTACGAGCAGTACTTC CASSPQLGASYEQYF